This TCR beta chain appears in the sequencing data of a study of blood T cell repertoires in COVID-19. Study-level information: From T cells, B-cell-depleted T cells, or PBMCs came the material, which was cDNA or gDNA.

Original methodology: Nucleated cell counts were estimated from reference gene primer amplification. Clones were read by immunoSEQ multiplex PCR, and TCRdb kept only the in-frame ones, dropping some. The D gene and trimming were derived from the DNA, and the V and J assignments and clone size from that table. The profile covers 310,000 or so clones, with roughly nine tenths appearing a single time and 5.5% to 7% taken by the ten largest. Germline-derived CDR1 and CDR2 are SEHNR and FQNEAQ (reference sequence). V was pared by 2 bases and J by 7 bases, with 17 bases between. CDR3 length: 15 amino acids.

The sample was PBMCs or T cells enriched from blood (not recorded which). V and J are TRBV7-9 and TRBJ1-2; a weak D match, TRBD1 (6 bases). This clonotype was obtained from a woman aged 25 to 39 who had recovered from COVID-19. This CDR3 reads CASSLPGQGRSGYTF. Written as DNA, the CDR3 is TGTGCCAGCAGCTTACCGGGCCAGGGGCGAAGTGGCTACACCTTC.